A selection of T cell receptor beta chains follows, all from one sample in a study of preoperative IRX-2 immunotherapy in early breast cancer. The protocol was immunoSEQ multiplex PCR, while the TCRdb copy is restricted to in-frame clones and leaves out a portion. The table has 30,000 to 35,000 clones, roughly 96% seen once. The material was obtained from a patient treated with IRX-2 immunotherapy. The receptors come from a human donor with breast cancer. CDR3s leave out the opening cysteine and the closing phenylalanine or tryptophan.

V gene	CDR3 length	CDR3 protein
TRBV7-9	9	ASSLTAGAF
TRBV19	13	ASSTPGTGSYEQY
TRBV7-3	11	ASSLLLADEQF
TRBV6-1	12	ASLRGGPYNEQF
TRBV29-1	11	SVVPGSGNTIY
TRBV5-1	13	ASSLGRRQSYEQY
TRBV5-1	13	ASSQDRTTSYEQY
TRBV12-5	13	ASGTDRGTYNEQF
TRBV10-3	12	AIIEDDGSYEQY
TRBV19	13	ASSVVRGPNTEAF
TRBV7-6	12	ASSDGQRLTEAF
TRBV14	16	ASSPKGGLAGADNEQF
TRBV4-2	15	ASSQERRNSGANVLT
TRBV5-8	13	ASSPGRDGQETQY
TRBV2	11	ASSSQIDTEAF
TRBV9	12	ASSVSAGANVLT
TRBV11-2	12	ASSLDRRNEKLF
TRBV28	10	ASSLQRNEQF
TRBV7-2	18	ASSLAPGRPTRASTDTQY
TRBV7-7	13	ASSRSGGAMETQY
TRBV5-1	15	ASSLALGTGASDTQY
TRBV7-8	12	ASSTWTGDNEQF
TRBV9	13	ASSLLMDSTDTQY
TRBV7-3	14	ASSPKTLYTPVEQF
TRBV15	12	ATGGAGAWNEQF
TRBV10-3	14	AIRPRVSDLDGELF
TRBV27	12	ASNSGARPGEQY
TRBV6-5	13	ASSYEGSGANVLT
TRBV30	11	AWSVRVNQPQH
TRBV11-2	12	ASSAGQGNQPQH
TRBV11-2	14	ASSFLMAGGSDTQY
TRBV6-5	12	ASTLKRGGHEQY
TRBV18	12	ASSPSEGHNEQF
TRBV4-2	13	ASSRTSGGENEQF
TRBV11-2	15	ASSLAPLAISYNEQF
TRBV14	13	ASSQDPTSWYEQY
TRBV5-1	15	ASSLAPPLTSMETQY
TRBV6-6	11	ASSDRPQETQY
TRBV27	15	ASSSPGWGHTYNEQF
TRBV4-1	14	ASSYRDTGINYGYT
TRBV29-1	14	SVIRQGARAKNIQY
TRBV5-4	13	ASSPPPGSSYEQY
TRBV10-3	13	AISGEGQGAETQY
TRBV21-1	15	ASSKRARDSSTDTQY
TRBV6-6	14	ASSPLPGQVAYEQY
TRBV5-1	14	ASSYPSGSSTDTQY
TRBV4-3	11	ASSEAAQETQY